This T cell receptor beta chain was sequenced for a study of siplizumab effects on memory and regulatory T cells. The V gene's germline CDR1 is MNHNY and CDR2 SVGAGI (reference sequence). Between the trimmed V and J ends, which lost 0 bases and 2 bases, there was a span of 4 bases. The CDR3 sequence is 13 residues long. Clones were read by immunoSEQ multiplex PCR, and TCRdb kept only the in-frame ones, dropping some. The sample records 90,000 to 120,000 clones, roughly 93% being singletons. Regarding this clone: Other DNA sequences of this sample code for an identical CDR3.

The chain carries TRBV6-6 and TRBJ1-1; D not resolved. This sequence was found in a human donor in good health. Sequenced sample: Tregs sorted from blood. The CDR3, as DNA: TGTGCCAGCAGTTACTCTCGCAACACTGAAGCTTTCTTT. Protein: CASSYSRNTEAFF.